The 24 T cell receptor beta chains below come from one sample, sequenced in a study of T cell responses to AZD1222 COVID-19 vaccine. Sequenced by immunoSEQ multiplex PCR; TCRdb stores in-frame clones only, minus some. The data show around 99,000 clones, over 75% seen once. Sequenced here: peripheral blood, sampled on day 0 of AZD1222 vaccination. Receptor source: an adult in good health.

This rearrangement joins TRBV19 to TRBJ2-1; the D is unclear. CDR1 is LNHDA and CDR2 is SQIVND in the germline V gene (reference sequence). Deletions cut 7 bases from V and 2 bases from J, with 6 bases between. This CDR3 region has 12 residues. DNA of the CDR3: TGTGCCAGTAAAGGGCCCTACAATGAGCAGTTCTTC. Translated: CASKGPYNEQFF.

The chain uses TRBV27 and TRBJ1-4; TRBD1 is a possible D gene (5 bases). V lost 5 bases, J lost 6 bases, and 13 bases lay in between. Germline values: CDR1 MNHEY, CDR2 SMNVEV (reference sequence). This CDR3 has 14 residues. CDR3 amino acids: CASSLTGRHEKLFF. DNA for the CDR3: TGTGCCAGCAGTCTCACGGGACGGCATGAAAAACTGTTTTTT.

This sequence joins TRBV19 and TRBJ1-1, with D possibly matching TRBD1 (5 bases). Per the germline V gene, CDR1 is LNHDA and CDR2 is SQIVND (reference sequence). V lost 5 bases to trimming and J lost 0 bases, with 16 bases between them. The CDR3 is made up of 16 amino acids. This CDR3 reads CASSRQPGTLNTEAFF. CDR3 bases: TGTGCCAGTAGTCGACAACCCGGGACCCTGAACACTGAAGCTTTCTTT.

The chain links TRBV25-1 to TRBJ1-2; 11 bases match TRBD1. This CDR3 is 15 amino acids long. The J segment lost 4 bases and the V segment lost 1 base, leaving 2 bases of the junction unmatched. Germline CDR1 reads MGHDK; CDR2 reads SYGVNS. CDR3 loop: CASSESDRGLYGYTF. The CDR3 DNA follows: TGTGCCAGCAGTGAATCGGACAGGGGGCTCTATGGCTACACCTTC.

The chain links TRBV28 to TRBJ1-2; TRBD1 is a possible D gene (6 bases). The CDR3 length is 15 residues. Germline CDR1 and CDR2: MDHEN and SYDVKM. The V end lost 5 bases, the J end lost 6 bases, and 19 bases lay between the germline ends. In DNA, the CDR3 is TGTGCCAGCAGTCCCCCCAACAGGGAAGGGAATGGCTACACCTTC. Translated: CASSPPNREGNGYTF.

Here the CDR3 DNA reads TGTGCCACCAGTGATTTGGACGGGAGTACAGATACGCAGTATTTT. This gives the protein CATSDLDGSTDTQYF. The genes are TRBV24-1 and TRBJ2-3, with D maybe TRBD2 (6 bases). V gave up 0 bases and J gave up 3 bases, with 9 bases separating them. The germline CDR1 and CDR2 sequences are KGHDR and SFDVKD. CDR3 size: 15 residues.

The chain combines TRBV5-4 with TRBJ1-2; D uncertain. The germline V gene encodes CDR1 SGHNT and CDR2 YYREEE (reference sequence). Trimming cost V 1 base and J 3 bases, with 7 bases left between them. The CDR3 runs 13 residues. The CDR3 loop is CASSLHGDYGYTF. The DNA of the CDR3 is TGTGCCAGCAGCTTGCACGGGGACTATGGCTACACCTTC. The full variable domain, in which reference TRBV5-4 and TRBJ1-2 provide the parts outside the CDR3, is ETGVTQSPTHLIKTRGQQVTLRCSSQSGHNTVSWYQQALGQGPQFIFQYYREEENGRGNFPPRFSGLQFPNYSSELNVNALELDDSALYLCASSLHGDYGYTFGSGTRLTVV.

The V gene is TRBV28, the J gene TRBJ1-5; D ambiguous. The ends were cut back, 4 bases at V and 0 bases at J, with 10 bases in the middle. The germline gives CDR1 MDHEN, CDR2 SYDVKM. There are 15 residues in the CDR3. CDR3 sequence (DNA): TGTGCCAGCAGTTGGACGGCAGATAGCAATCAGCCCCAGCATTTT. Translating gives CASSWTADSNQPQHF.

The V gene is TRBV19, the J gene TRBJ2-7, with 10 positions matching TRBD1. CDR1 and CDR2 from the germline V gene are LNHDA and SQIVND (reference sequence). Unmatched junction bases numbered 5, after V lost 4 bases and J lost 5 bases. The CDR3 is 14 amino acids. The CDR3 DNA is TGTGCCAGTAGTAAGACAGGGGGCGCGAACGAGCAGTACTTC. Protein sequence: CASSKTGGANEQYF.

The rearrangement links TRBV2 to TRBJ1-1, with no clear D. This CDR3 comprises 15 residues. Trimming pared 6 bases from V and 1 base from J, leaving 15 bases between. Germline assignment: CDR1 SNHLY and CDR2 FYNNEI. CDR3 sequence: CASRRPVMGNTEAFF. Here the CDR3 DNA reads TGTGCCAGCAGGAGACCCGTAATGGGGAACACTGAAGCTTTCTTT.

The chain combines TRBV9 with TRBJ2-1; maybe TRBD2 (7 bases). The CDR3 runs 15 residues. Between the trimmed V and J ends, which lost 0 bases and 7 bases, there was a span of 14 bases. CDR1 and CDR2 (germline): SGDLS, YYNGEE. The CDR3 DNA reads as TGTGCCAGCAGCGTAGCGGCGGGGGCCACAAATGAGCAGTTCTTC. It encodes CASSVAAGATNEQFF.

This clone has only a few counts. The chain carries TRBV9 and TRBJ2-7; 9 bases map to TRBD2. Germline trimming cut 0 bases from V and 3 bases from J; bases unmatched to any gene: 4. CDR1 and CDR2 from the germline V gene are SGDLS and YYNGEE. The CDR3 runs 15 residues. The CDR3 spells CASSVGASGVYEQYF. CDR3 sequence (DNA): TGTGCCAGCAGCGTAGGAGCTAGCGGGGTCTACGAGCAGTACTTC. Drawing the rest from reference TRBV9 and TRBJ2-7, the complete variable domain is DSGVTQTPKHLITATGQRVTLRCSPRSGDLSVYWYQQSLDQGLQFLIQYYNGEERAKGNILERFSAQQFPDLHSELNLSSLELGDSALYFCASSVGASGVYEQYFGPGTRLTVT.

The CDR3 loop reads CASSVIYYEQYF. In DNA, the CDR3 is TGTGCCAGCAGTGTAATCTATTACGAGCAGTACTTC. This chain uses TRBV2 with TRBJ2-7; D is undetermined. The germline V and J ends were trimmed by 4 bases and 4 bases, with 8 bases remaining between them. Germline-derived CDR1 and CDR2 are SNHLY and FYNNEI. This CDR3 region has 12 residues. Variable domain in full (rest from reference TRBV2 and TRBJ2-7): EPEVTQTPSHQVTQMGQEVILRCVPISNHLYFYWYRQILGQKVEFLVSFYNNEISEKSEIFDDQFSVERPDGSNFTLKIRSTKLEDSAMYFCASSVIYYEQYFGPGTRLTVT.

This clone appeared a single time. The chain joins TRBV28 to TRBJ2-3; D tentatively reads TRBD1 or TRBD2 (5 bases each). The V gene's germline CDR1 is MDHEN and CDR2 SYDVKM. This CDR3 contains 15 residues. Trimming removed 3 bases at V and 5 bases at J, with 15 bases between. CDR3 DNA: TGTGCCAGCAGTTTGGTGGGACGAGCAGGAGATACGCAGTATTTT. This sequence encodes CASSLVGRAGDTQYF.

The chain recombines TRBV7-2 with TRBJ2-5; 11 nucleotides match TRBD2. CDR3 length: 14 amino acids. After removal of 6 bases from V and 5 bases from J, the junction contained 5 bases not matched to a gene. Germline values: CDR1 SGHTA, CDR2 FQGNSA. As DNA, the CDR3 is TGTGCCAGCAGTAGCGGGAGGGCCTATGAGACCCAGTACTTC. Its protein is CASSSGRAYETQYF.

The chain employs TRBV24-1 and TRBJ2-2, with TRBD1 identical over 8 bases. The CDR3 has 16 amino acids. Germline CDR1 and CDR2: KGHDR and SFDVKD. With V trimmed by 3 bases and J by 4 bases, 6 bases remained unmatched. For the CDR3, the DNA is TGTGCCACCAGTGATCCCAGGGGGCCCAGCACCGGGGAGCTGTTTTTT. Amino acid sequence: CATSDPRGPSTGELFF.

The sample holds one count of this clone. V usage is TRBV6-5 and J usage is TRBJ1-1; tentative D call: TRBD1 (6 bases). The germline CDR1 and CDR2 sequences are MNHEY and SVGAGI. The CDR3 consists of 14 residues. V dropped 6 bases and J dropped 6 bases, with 17 bases sitting between them. CDR3 loop: CASSHRTDQAEAFF. CDR3 nucleotides: TGTGCCAGCAGCCACCGGACAGATCAGGCTGAAGCTTTCTTT.

This sequence joins TRBV2 and TRBJ1-4; 8 bases match TRBD1. CDR1 and CDR2 (germline): SNHLY, FYNNEI. The CDR3 runs 13 residues. The V segment lost 7 bases and the J segment 6 bases; nucleotides outside the gene matches: 4. The CDR3 DNA is TGTGCCAGCATGGCAGGGGGCTATGAAAAACTGTTTTTT. Its translation is CASMAGGYEKLFF.

The chain combines TRBV6-6 with TRBJ1-1; D is perhaps TRBD1 (5 bases). From germline, CDR1 is MNHNY and CDR2 SVGAGI (reference sequence). The CDR3 spans 12 residues. V lost 5 bases to trimming and J lost 7 bases, with 11 bases between them. The CDR3 protein is CASSRQTNEAFF. For the CDR3, the DNA is TGTGCCAGCAGTAGACAGACGAATGAAGCTTTCTTT.

This sequence joins TRBV11-2 and TRBJ2-1, with 7 bases that match TRBD2. CDR3 size: 15 residues. Germline V gene data show CDR1 as SGHAT and CDR2 as FQNNGV. V dropped 5 bases and J dropped 9; count of bases not matched to a gene: 13. In nucleotides, the CDR3 is TGTGCCAGCAGCCCGCCGGGGCGGGGGTCTTCTGAGCAGTTCTTC. Its protein product is CASSPPGRGSSEQFF.

This chain links TRBV19 with TRBJ2-1; 9 positions agree with TRBD2. V shed 2 bases and J 6 bases; nucleotides not matched to a gene: 5. CDR1 and CDR2 from the germline V gene are LNHDA and SQIVND (reference sequence). The CDR3 extends over 15 amino acids. CDR3 sequence: CASSILAGSVNEQFF. CDR3 coding DNA: TGTGCCAGTAGTATACTAGCGGGATCGGTCAATGAGCAGTTCTTC.

The table lists this clone with a count of one. The J gene is TRBJ1-1, the V gene TRBV9, with D hard to call. Deletions cut 2 bases from V and 4 bases from J, with 12 bases between. Germline loops: CDR1 SGDLS, CDR2 YYNGEE. This CDR3 has 14 residues. The CDR3 coding sequence is TGTGCCAGCAGCGTGATTTCAGAGGGCACTGAAGCTTTCTTT. Amino acids: CASSVISEGTEAFF. The full variable domain, with the rest looked up from reference TRBV9 and TRBJ1-1, is DSGVTQTPKHLITATGQRVTLRCSPRSGDLSVYWYQQSLDQGLQFLIQYYNGEERAKGNILERFSAQQFPDLHSELNLSSLELGDSALYFCASSVISEGTEAFFGQGTRLTVV.

This clone came up once. V usage is TRBV10-3 and J usage is TRBJ2-7; possibly TRBD2 for D (5 bases). Trimming shortened V by 2 bases and J by 1 base, and 9 bases separated the two germline ends. The CDR3 consists of 14 residues. CDR1 is ENHRY and CDR2 is SYGVKD in the germline V gene. CDR3 sequence (DNA): TGTGCCATCAGTGAGGGGAGAGCGTCCTACGAGCAGTACTTC. It encodes CAISEGRASYEQYF.

The rearrangement links TRBV28 to TRBJ1-1; D possibly corresponds to TRBD1 (6 bases). V was pared by 6 bases and J by 3 bases, with 20 bases between. Germline-derived CDR1 and CDR2 are MDHEN and SYDVKM. CDR3 size: 16 residues. The CDR3 reads CASRPSGGGSYTEAFF. The CDR3 bases are TGTGCCAGCAGACCCTCGGGGGGCGGATCATACACTGAAGCTTTCTTT.